A selection of T cell receptor beta chains follows, all from one sample in a study of human T cells and chemical hapten exposure. TCRdb re-called the RACE reads with MiXCR, one entry per CDR3 protein. The repertoire has 350,000 to 400,000 distinct CDR3 sequences, about 6% of them found once; the top ten carry 5% to 6%. This specimen was whole blood, taken in connection with sensitization to the hapten diphenylcyclopropenone (DPC). These receptors all come from a woman aged 18-35 years with alopecia areata. Some clones in this sample may be carry-over from other donors' samples. Both conserved end residues are part of each CDR3. D genes are given only for firm matches. Part of the rows lack a size; the others show once, few, many or a class for expanded clones.

length: 15
D: NA
V: TRBV6-1
J: TRBJ1-1
size: NA
CDR3: CASSELISGNTEAFF
DNA: TGTGCCAGCAGTGAATTAATTTCGGGGAACACTGAAGCTTTCTTT

length: 14
D: TRBD1
V: TRBV6-5
J: TRBJ2-7
size: few
CDR3: CASRGTGQVYEQYF
DNA: TGTGCCAGCAGGGGCACGGGACAGGTTTACGAGCAGTACTTC

length: 16
D: TRBD1
V: TRBV28
J: TRBJ1-6
size: many
CDR3: CASSLSTGGYNSPLHF
DNA: TGTGCCAGCAGTTTGTCAACAGGGGGCTATAATTCACCCCTCCACTTT

length: 12
D: NA
V: TRBV15
J: TRBJ2-1
size: NA
CDR3: CATSGTSNEQFF
DNA: TGTGCCACCAGCGGTACTAGCAATGAGCAGTTCTTC

length: 16
D: NA
V: TRBV4-2
J: TRBJ2-3
size: NA
CDR3: CASSQDLRGYTDTQYF
DNA: TGTGCCAGCAGCCAAGATCTTAGGGGCTACACAGATACGCAGTATTTT

length: 16
D: TRBD2
V: TRBV6-2/TRBV6-3
J: TRBJ2-2
size: NA
CDR3: CASSYHGGAGPGELFF
DNA: TGTGCCAGCAGTTACCACGGGGGGGCCGGTCCCGGGGAGCTGTTTTTT

length: 14
D: TRBD2
V: TRBV6-2/TRBV6-3
J: TRBJ2-1
size: many
CDR3: CASRPGGGDNEQFF
DNA: TGTGCCAGCCGACCGGGCGGGGGGGACAATGAGCAGTTCTTC

length: 15
D: NA
V: TRBV7-2
J: TRBJ2-6
size: many
CDR3: CASSSGNSGANVLTF
DNA: TGTGCCAGCAGCTCGGGCAACTCTGGGGCCAACGTCCTGACTTTC

length: 14
D: NA
V: TRBV6-5
J: TRBJ2-5
size: many
CDR3: CASSYAPSQETQYF
DNA: TGTGCCAGCAGTTACGCCCCGTCGCAAGAGACCCAGTACTTC

length: 16
D: NA
V: TRBV7-9
J: TRBJ2-6
size: few
CDR3: CASSLTRSTGANVLTF
DNA: TGTGCCAGCAGCTTGACACGTTCGACTGGGGCCAACGTCCTGACTTTC

length: 13
D: NA
V: TRBV6-6
J: TRBJ1-2
size: many
CDR3: CASRLGDRYGYTF
DNA: TGTGCCAGCAGACTAGGGGACCGCTATGGCTACACCTTC